This T cell receptor beta chain was obtained from a study of type 1 regulatory T cells. About the research overall: T-allo10 is a Tr1-enriched, alloantigen-specific CD4 T cell product made in vitro. Findings and caveats of the study: Type 1 regulatory T cells had a more restricted TCR repertoire than non-type 1 regulatory T cells.

One entry per CDR3 protein results from TCRdb running MiXCR on the reads. The sample lists 65,000 to 80,000 distinct CDR3 sequences; less than 25% were seen once. V lost 7 bases, J lost 1 base, and 10 bases lay in between. The CDR3 length is 12 residues. The germline V gene encodes CDR1 SQVTM and CDR2 ANQGSEA. As for this clonotype: Its specificity is unknown.

The rearrangement links TRBV29-1 to TRBJ2-5; tentative D call: TRBD1 (5 bases). The sequence came from a human donor in good health. The sequenced material came from cultured type 1 regulatory T (Tr1) cells, either the whole culture or a sorted fraction (not recorded which). DNA for the CDR3: TGCAGCGCCCAAGGGGCCCAAGAGACCCAGTACTTC. This encodes CSAQGAQETQYF.